The present entry profiles one TCR beta chain with its context. The CDR3 is 14 amino acids. Original handling: Reference gene primer amplification yielded estimated nucleated cell counts. Generated by immunoSEQ multiplex PCR, the TCRdb table keeps only in-frame clones and is missing some. That table furnishes V, J and clone size, whereas the DNA furnished D and trimming. In the table there are tens of thousands of clones, around 85% of which are singletons. This record belongs to a study of blood T cell repertoires in COVID-19. The genes are TRBV21-1 and TRBJ2-7; the table's D gene call, TRBD2, was not cross checked with the DNA. TRBV21-1 has pseudogene status. The sample consisted of peripheral blood. The sequence was obtained from a man older than 75 with acute or convalescent COVID-19. CDR3 sequence: CASGGSVKVYEQYF. In nucleotides, the CDR3 is TGTGCCAGCGGGGGGTCGGTAAAGGTCTACGAGCAGTACTTC.